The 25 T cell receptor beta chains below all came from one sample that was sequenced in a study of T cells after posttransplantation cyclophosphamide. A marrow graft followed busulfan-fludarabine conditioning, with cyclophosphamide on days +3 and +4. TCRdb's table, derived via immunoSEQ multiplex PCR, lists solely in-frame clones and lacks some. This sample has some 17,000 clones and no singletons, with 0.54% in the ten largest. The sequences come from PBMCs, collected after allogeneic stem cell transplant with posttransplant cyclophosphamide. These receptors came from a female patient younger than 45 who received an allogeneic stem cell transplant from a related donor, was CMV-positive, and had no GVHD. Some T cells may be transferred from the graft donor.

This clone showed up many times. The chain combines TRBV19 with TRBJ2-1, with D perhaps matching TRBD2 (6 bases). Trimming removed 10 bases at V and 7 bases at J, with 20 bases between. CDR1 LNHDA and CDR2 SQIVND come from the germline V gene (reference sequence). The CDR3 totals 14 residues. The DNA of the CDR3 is TGTGCCACGTCAGTATGGAGGGGTTGGAATGAGCAGTTCTTC. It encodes CATSVWRGWNEQFF.

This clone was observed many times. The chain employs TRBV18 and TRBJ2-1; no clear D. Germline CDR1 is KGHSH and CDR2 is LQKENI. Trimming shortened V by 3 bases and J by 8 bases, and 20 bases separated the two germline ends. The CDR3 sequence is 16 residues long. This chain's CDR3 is CASSPVLRRFFYEQFF. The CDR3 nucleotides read TGTGCCAGCTCACCGGTACTGAGGCGGTTCTTTTATGAGCAGTTCTTC.

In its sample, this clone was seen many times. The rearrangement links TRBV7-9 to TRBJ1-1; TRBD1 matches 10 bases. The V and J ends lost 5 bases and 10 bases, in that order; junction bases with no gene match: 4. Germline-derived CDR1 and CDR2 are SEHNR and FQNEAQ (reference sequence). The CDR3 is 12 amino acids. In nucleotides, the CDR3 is TGTGCCAGCAGCCATGACAGGGGGCGAGCTTTCTTT. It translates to CASSHDRGRAFF.

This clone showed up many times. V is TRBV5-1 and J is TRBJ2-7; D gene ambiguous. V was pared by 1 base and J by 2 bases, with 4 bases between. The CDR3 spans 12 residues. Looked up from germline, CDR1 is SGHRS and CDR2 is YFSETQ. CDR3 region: CASSLNTYEQYF. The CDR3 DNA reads TGCGCCAGCAGCTTGAACACCTACGAGCAGTACTTC.

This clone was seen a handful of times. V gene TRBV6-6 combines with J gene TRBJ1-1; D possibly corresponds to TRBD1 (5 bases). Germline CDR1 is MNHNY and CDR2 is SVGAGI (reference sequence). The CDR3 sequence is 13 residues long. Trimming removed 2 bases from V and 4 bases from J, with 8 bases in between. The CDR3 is CASSYMGGTEAFF. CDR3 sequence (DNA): TGTGCCAGCAGTTACATGGGGGGCACTGAAGCTTTCTTT.

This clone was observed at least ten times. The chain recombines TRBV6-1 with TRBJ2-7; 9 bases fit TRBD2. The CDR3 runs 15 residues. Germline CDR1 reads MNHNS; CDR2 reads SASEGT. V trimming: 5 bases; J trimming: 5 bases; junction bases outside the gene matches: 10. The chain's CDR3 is CASSLLAGDDDEQYF. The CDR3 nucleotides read TGTGCCAGCAGTTTATTAGCGGGAGACGACGACGAGCAGTACTTC.

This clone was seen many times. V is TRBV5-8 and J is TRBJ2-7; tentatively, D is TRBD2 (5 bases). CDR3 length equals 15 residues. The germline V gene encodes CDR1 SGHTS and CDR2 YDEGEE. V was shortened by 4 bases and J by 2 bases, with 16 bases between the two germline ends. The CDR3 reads CASSRGRGNTYEQYF. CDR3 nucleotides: TGTGCCAGCAGCCGGGGTCGCGGAAATACCTACGAGCAGTACTTC. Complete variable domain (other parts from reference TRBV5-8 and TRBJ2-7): EAGVTQSPTHLIKTRGQQATLRCSPISGHTSVYWYQQALGLGLQFLLWYDEGEERNRGNFPPRFSGRQFPNYSSELNVNALELEDSALYLCASSRGRGNTYEQYFGPGTRLTVT.

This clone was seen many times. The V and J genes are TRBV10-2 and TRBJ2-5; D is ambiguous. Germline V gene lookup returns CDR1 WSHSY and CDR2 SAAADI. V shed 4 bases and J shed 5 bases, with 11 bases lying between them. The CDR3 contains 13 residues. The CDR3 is CASSAAYSETQYF. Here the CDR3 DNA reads TGCGCCAGCAGTGCCGCCTATAGTGAGACCCAGTACTTC.

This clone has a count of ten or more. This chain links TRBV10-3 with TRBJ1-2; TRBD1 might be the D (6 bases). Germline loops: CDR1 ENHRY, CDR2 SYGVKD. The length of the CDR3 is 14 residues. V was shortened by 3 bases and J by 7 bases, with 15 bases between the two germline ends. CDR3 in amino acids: CAISDPQGSSGYTF. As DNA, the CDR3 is TGTGCCATCAGTGACCCACAGGGTTCCTCTGGCTACACCTTC.

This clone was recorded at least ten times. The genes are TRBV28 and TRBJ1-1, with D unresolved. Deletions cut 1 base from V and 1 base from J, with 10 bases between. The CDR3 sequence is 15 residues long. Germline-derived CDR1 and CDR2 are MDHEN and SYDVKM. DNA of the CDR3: TGTGCCAGCAGTTTATTAACTGGTCGGAACACTGAAGCTTTCTTT. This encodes CASSLLTGRNTEAFF.

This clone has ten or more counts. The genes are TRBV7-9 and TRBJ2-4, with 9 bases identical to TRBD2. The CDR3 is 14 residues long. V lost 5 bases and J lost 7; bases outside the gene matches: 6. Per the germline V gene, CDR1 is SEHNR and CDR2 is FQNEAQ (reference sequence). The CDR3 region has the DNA TGTGCCAGCAGCGCTGGGACTAGCAGGAACATTCAGTACTTC. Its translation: CASSAGTSRNIQYF.

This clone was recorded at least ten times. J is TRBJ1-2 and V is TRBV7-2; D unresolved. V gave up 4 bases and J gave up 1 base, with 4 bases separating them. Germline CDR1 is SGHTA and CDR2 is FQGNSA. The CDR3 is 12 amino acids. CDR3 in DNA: TGTGCCAGCAGCTCCCATAACTATGGCTACACCTTC. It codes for CASSSHNYGYTF. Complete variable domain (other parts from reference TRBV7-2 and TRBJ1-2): GAGVSQSPSNKVTEKGKDVELRCDPISGHTALYWYRQSLGQGLEFLIYFQGNSAPDKSGLPSDRFSAERTGGSVSTLTIQRTQQEDSAVYLCASSSHNYGYTFGSGTRLTVV.

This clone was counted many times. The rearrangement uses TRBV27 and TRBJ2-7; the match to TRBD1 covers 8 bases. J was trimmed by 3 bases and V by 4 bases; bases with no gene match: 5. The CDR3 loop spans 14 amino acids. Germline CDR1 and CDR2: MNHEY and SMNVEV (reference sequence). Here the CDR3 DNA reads TGTGCCAGCAGTTCCTGGACAGGGAACTACGAGCAGTACTTC. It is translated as CASSSWTGNYEQYF.

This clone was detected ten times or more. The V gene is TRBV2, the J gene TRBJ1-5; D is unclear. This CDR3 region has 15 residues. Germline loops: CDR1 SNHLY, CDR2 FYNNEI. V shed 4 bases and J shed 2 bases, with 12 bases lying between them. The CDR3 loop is CASSVGGSRNQPQHF. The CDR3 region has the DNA TGTGCCAGCAGTGTAGGAGGGAGTCGCAATCAGCCCCAGCATTTT.

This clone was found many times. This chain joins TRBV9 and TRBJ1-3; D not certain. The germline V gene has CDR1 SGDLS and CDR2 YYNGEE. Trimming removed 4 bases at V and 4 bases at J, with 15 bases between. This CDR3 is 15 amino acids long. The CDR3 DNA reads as TGTGCCAGCAGCCCTATTTCCGGCGGGGGAAACACCATATATTTT. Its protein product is CASSPISGGGNTIYF.

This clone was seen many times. The CDR3 spells CASSLEFGQGAYSEQYF. CDR3 nucleotide sequence: TGTGCCAGCAGCTTGGAGTTCGGTCAGGGCGCGTACAGCGAGCAGTACTTC. J is TRBJ2-7 and V is TRBV5-4; the D gene is possibly TRBD1 (5 bases). The V end was cut by 0 bases, the J end by 6 bases, with 22 bases between. Germline V gives CDR1 SGHNT, CDR2 YYREEE (reference sequence). The CDR3 contains 17 residues.

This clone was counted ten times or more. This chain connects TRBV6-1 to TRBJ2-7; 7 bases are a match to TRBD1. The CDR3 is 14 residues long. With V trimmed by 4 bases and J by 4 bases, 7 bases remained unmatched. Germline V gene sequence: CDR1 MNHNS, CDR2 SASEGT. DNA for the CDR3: TGTGCCAGCAGTGGCGACAGGGCCTCGTACGAGCAGTACTTC. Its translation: CASSGDRASYEQYF.

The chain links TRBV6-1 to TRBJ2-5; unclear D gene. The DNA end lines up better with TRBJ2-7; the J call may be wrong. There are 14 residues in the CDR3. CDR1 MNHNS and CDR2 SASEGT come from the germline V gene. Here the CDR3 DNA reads TGTGCCAGCAGTGAGGGTGGCGGCCACTACGAGCAGTACTTC. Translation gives CASSEGGGHYEQYF.

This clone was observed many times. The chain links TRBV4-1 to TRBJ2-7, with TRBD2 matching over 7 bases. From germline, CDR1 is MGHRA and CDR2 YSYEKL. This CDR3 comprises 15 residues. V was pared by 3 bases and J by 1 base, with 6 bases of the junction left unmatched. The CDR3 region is CASSQATSASYEQYF. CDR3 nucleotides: TGCGCCAGCAGCCAGGCTACTAGCGCATCCTACGAGCAGTACTTC.

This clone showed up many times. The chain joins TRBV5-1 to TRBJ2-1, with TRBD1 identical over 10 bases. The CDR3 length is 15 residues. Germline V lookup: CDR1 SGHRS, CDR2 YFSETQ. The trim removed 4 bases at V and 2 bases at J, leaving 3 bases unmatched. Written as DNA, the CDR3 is TGCGCCAGCAGCCCGGGACAGGGGCCCTACAATGAGCAGTTCTTC. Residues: CASSPGQGPYNEQFF. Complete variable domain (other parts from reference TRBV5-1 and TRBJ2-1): KAGVTQTPRYLIKTRGQQVTLSCSPISGHRSVSWYQQTPGQGLQFLFEYFSETQRNKGNFPGRFSGRQFSNSRSEMNVSTLELGDSALYLCASSPGQGPYNEQFFGPGTRLTVL.

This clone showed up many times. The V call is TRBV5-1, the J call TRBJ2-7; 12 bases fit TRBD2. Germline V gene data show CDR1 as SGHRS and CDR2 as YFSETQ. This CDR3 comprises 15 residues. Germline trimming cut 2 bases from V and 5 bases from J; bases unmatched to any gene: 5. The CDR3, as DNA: TGCGCCAGCAGCTTCCGACTAGCGGGAGCTAACGAGCAGTACTTC. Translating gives CASSFRLAGANEQYF.

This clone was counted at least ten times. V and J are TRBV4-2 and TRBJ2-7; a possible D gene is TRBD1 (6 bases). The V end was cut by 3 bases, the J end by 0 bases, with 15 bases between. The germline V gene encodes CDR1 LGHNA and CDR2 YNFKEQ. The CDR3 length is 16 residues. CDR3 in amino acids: CASSQEYRDSSYEQYF. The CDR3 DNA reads TGTGCCAGCAGCCAGGAATACAGGGATTCCTCCTACGAGCAGTACTTC.

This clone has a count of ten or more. CDR3 region: CASSIGGNSYEQYF. The CDR3 nucleotides are TGTGCCAGTAGTATCGGAGGGAACTCCTACGAGCAGTACTTC. The gene calls are TRBV19 and TRBJ2-7, with D perhaps TRBD2 (6 bases). The CDR3 is 14 amino acids. CDR1 and CDR2 (germline): LNHDA, SQIVND (reference sequence). V lost 3 bases and J 0 bases, leaving 9 bases between the germline ends.

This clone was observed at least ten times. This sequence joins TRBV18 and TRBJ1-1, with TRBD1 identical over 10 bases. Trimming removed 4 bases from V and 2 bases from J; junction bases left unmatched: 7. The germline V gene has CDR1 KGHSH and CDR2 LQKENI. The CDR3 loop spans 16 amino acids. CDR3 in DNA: TGTGCCAGCTCACGGACAGGGGGGGGTCTTAACACTGAAGCTTTCTTT. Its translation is CASSRTGGGLNTEAFF.

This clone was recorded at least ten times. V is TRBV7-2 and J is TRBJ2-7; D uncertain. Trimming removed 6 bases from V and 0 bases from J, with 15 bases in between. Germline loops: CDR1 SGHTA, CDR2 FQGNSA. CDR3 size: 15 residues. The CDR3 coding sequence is TGTGCCAGCAGGTTCTCGCTACTTAGCTCCTACGAGCAGTACTTC. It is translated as CASRFSLLSSYEQYF.